The 32 T cell receptor beta chains below were found in one sample sequenced in a study of cytomegalovirus exposure and HLA in healthy donors. 60 Vbeta and 13 Jbeta primers were used in PCR. This table comes from immunoSEQ multiplex PCR, and its TCRdb copy is limited to in-frame clones, with some not included. Of about 160,000 clones in the sample, about 85% were seen once. The sequenced sample consisted of PBMCs. All receptors derive from a young man in good health and CMV-seropositive.

The V and J genes are TRBV10-3 and TRBJ2-4, with 7 bases identical to TRBD2. Looked up from germline, CDR1 is ENHRY and CDR2 is SYGVKD. J was trimmed by 1 base and V by 0 bases; bases with no gene match: 15. This CDR3 is built from 20 residues. This CDR3 reads CAISESISSGVGSAKNIQYF. CDR3 DNA: TGTGCCATCAGTGAGTCGATCTCGAGCGGGGTTGGGAGCGCCAAAAACATTCAGTACTTC.

Concerning this clone: The junction and the germline gene differ at one end; a read error may be behind it. The chain carries TRBV9 and TRBJ2-4; maybe TRBD1 (6 bases). The CDR3 consists of 16 residues. Germline V gives CDR1 SGDLS, CDR2 YYNGEE. CDR3 sequence (DNA): TGTGCCAGCAGCTCAGGGGAGCGGATCAACAAAAACAGTCAGTACTTC. Amino acid sequence: CASSSGERINKNSQYF.

The rearrangement uses TRBV10-3 and TRBJ1-5; maybe TRBD1 (6 bases). The germline V and J ends were trimmed by 0 bases and 4 bases, with 13 bases remaining between them. The germline V gene has CDR1 ENHRY and CDR2 SYGVKD. The CDR3 length is 16 residues. CDR3 region: CAISESWGQANQPQHF. CDR3 nucleotide sequence: TGTGCCATCAGTGAGTCATGGGGGCAGGCGAATCAGCCCCAGCATTTT.

For this clone: Germline is not matched at one junction end, which may reflect a read error. The chain links TRBV7-9 to TRBJ1-2, with 7 positions matching TRBD1. Germline V gene sequence: CDR1 SEHNR, CDR2 FQNEAQ (reference sequence). The CDR3 is 17 amino acids. CDR3 sequence (DNA): TGTGCCAGCAGCTTTAGACCCGGGACAGATCTGTTCCATGGCCACACCTTC. Residues: CASSFRPGTDLFHGHTF.

The chain links TRBV7-3 to TRBJ2-2, with 7 nucleotides matching TRBD1. The germline V gene encodes CDR1 SGHTA and CDR2 FQGTGA. The V gene end was trimmed by 1 base and the J gene end by 2 bases; junction bases not matched to a gene: 4. The CDR3 consists of 16 residues. The CDR3 here is CASSLIGGSNTGELFF. DNA for the CDR3: TGTGCCAGCAGCTTAATAGGGGGCTCAAACACCGGGGAGCTGTTTTTT.

The chain joins TRBV4-1 to TRBJ1-1; TRBD1 matches at 7 bases. The CDR3 contains 16 residues. Germline V gives CDR1 MGHRA, CDR2 YSYEKL. V lost 0 bases to trimming and J lost 1 base; unmatched junction nucleotides: 5. The CDR3 coding sequence is TGCGCCAGCAGCCAAGAGACAGGGAGTGCGAACACTGAAGCTTTCTTT. It codes for CASSQETGSANTEAFF.

The V gene is TRBV27, the J gene TRBJ2-5, with D tentatively TRBD2 (6 bases). The CDR3 contains 12 residues. CDR1 is MNHEY and CDR2 is SMNVEV in the germline V gene (reference sequence). The germline V and J ends were trimmed by 3 bases and 5 bases, with 7 bases remaining between them. The CDR3 loop reads CASSFRGETQYF. The CDR3 DNA reads as TGTGCCAGCAGTTTTCGGGGGGAGACCCAGTACTTC.

The CDR3 nucleotides are TGTGCCAGCGGTACAGGGGATTCTGGAAACACCATATATTTT. Amino acid sequence: CASGTGDSGNTIYF. This rearrangement joins TRBV19 to TRBJ1-3, with TRBD1 identical over 7 bases. The CDR3 is made up of 14 amino acids. V lost 9 bases and J lost 1; bases outside the gene matches: 6. CDR1 and CDR2 (germline): LNHDA, SQIVND (reference sequence).

The chain is built from TRBV7-8 and TRBJ2-5; the match to TRBD1 covers 9 bases. Germline loops: CDR1 SGHVS, CDR2 FQNEAQ. This CDR3 spans 15 amino acids. V dropped 1 base and J dropped 5; count of bases not matched to a gene: 5. Written as DNA, the CDR3 is TGTGCCAGCAGCTTAGGGGGACAGGGAACGGAGACCCAGTACTTC. Amino acid sequence: CASSLGGQGTETQYF.

This chain joins TRBV4-3 and TRBJ2-5, with TRBD2 identical over 7 bases. From germline, CDR1 is LGHNA and CDR2 YSLEER. This CDR3 comprises 16 residues. Unmatched junction bases numbered 5, after V lost 0 bases and J lost 1 base. In DNA form, the CDR3 reads TGCGCCAGCAGCCAAGATCTTGGGGGGGGCCAAGAGACCCAGTACTTC. Its translation: CASSQDLGGGQETQYF.

CDR3 DNA sequence: TGTGCCAGCAGCTTATCCGGGACCTACGAGCAGTACTTC. Translated: CASSLSGTYEQYF. This chain links TRBV7-9 with TRBJ2-7; a weak D match, TRBD2 (5 bases). The V and J ends lost 2 bases and 2 bases respectively, with 7 bases between them. The CDR3 length is 13 residues. Germline V gene data show CDR1 as SEHNR and CDR2 as FQNEAQ (reference sequence).

J is TRBJ1-5 and V is TRBV7-2; 8 nucleotides match TRBD1. V was clipped by 3 bases and J by 4 bases; unmatched bases: 2. The V gene's germline CDR1 is SGHTA and CDR2 FQGNSA. The CDR3 is 14 residues long. The CDR3 is CASSLDRENQPQHF. In DNA, the CDR3 is TGTGCCAGCAGCTTGGACAGGGAAAATCAGCCCCAGCATTTT.

The rearrangement uses TRBV19 and TRBJ2-1, with D maybe TRBD2 (5 bases). The CDR3 loop spans 13 amino acids. The germline V gene encodes CDR1 LNHDA and CDR2 SQIVND (reference sequence). With 5 bases removed from V and 8 bases from J, the gap between germline ends came to 13 bases. CDR3 residues: CASSESLGDEQFF. In nucleotides, the CDR3 is TGTGCCAGTAGTGAGAGCCTCGGGGATGAGCAGTTCTTC.

The CDR3 DNA reads as TGTGCCAGCAGTGCGAGACGGGACTCGAACTACAATGAGCAGTTCTTC. Its translation: CASSARRDSNYNEQFF. The chain recombines TRBV2 with TRBJ2-1; possible D gene TRBD2, 6 bases. The ends were cut back, 4 bases at V and 3 bases at J, with 16 bases in the middle. The V gene's germline CDR1 is SNHLY and CDR2 FYNNEI. The CDR3 sequence is 16 residues long.

This clone turned up a few times. V and J are TRBV19 and TRBJ1-1; D is possibly TRBD1 (6 bases). This CDR3 is built from 13 residues. The germline gives CDR1 LNHDA, CDR2 SQIVND (reference sequence). Trimming left V 1 base short and J 11 bases short, with 14 bases between. CDR3 in amino acids: CASSIVRGGVAFF. CDR3 in DNA: TGTGCCAGTAGTATAGTCCGAGGGGGGGTCGCTTTCTTT. The full variable domain, completed using reference TRBV19 and TRBJ1-1, is DGGITQSPKYLFRKEGQNVTLSCEQNLNHDAMYWYRQDPGQGLRLIYYSQIVNDFQKGDIAEGYSVSREKKESFPLTVTSAQKNPTAFYLCASSIVRGGVAFFGQGTRLTVV.

This chain links TRBV4-1 with TRBJ2-5; maybe TRBD1 (6 bases). The better agreement between TRBJ2-7 and the DNA end casts doubt on the J call. Germline V gives CDR1 MGHRA, CDR2 YSYEKL. The CDR3 has 15 amino acids. CDR3 region: CASSQVDRDTYEQYF. For the CDR3, the DNA is TGCGCCAGCAGCCAAGTCGACCGGGACACATACGAGCAGTACTTC.

V is TRBV18 and J is TRBJ2-7; 10 nucleotides align to TRBD2. J was trimmed by 4 bases and V by 1 base; bases with no gene match: 4. Germline CDR1 and CDR2: KGHSH and LQKENI. The CDR3 sequence is 15 residues long. DNA for the CDR3: TGTGCCAGCTCACCACTCGCTAGCGGGGGATACGAGCAGTACTTC. It yields the protein CASSPLASGGYEQYF.

V is TRBV5-1 and J is TRBJ2-1; maybe TRBD1 (5 bases). The germline CDR1 and CDR2 sequences are SGHRS and YFSETQ. The V end lost 2 bases, the J end lost 9 bases, and 12 bases lay between the germline ends. The CDR3 runs 13 residues. The DNA for the CDR3 is TGCGCCAGCAGCTTCGAAGGGGTAGGTGAGCAGTTCTTC. This sequence encodes CASSFEGVGEQFF.

The gene calls are TRBV5-1 and TRBJ2-7, with D maybe TRBD2 (5 bases). The V end was cut by 4 bases, the J end by 0 bases, with 11 bases between. This CDR3 region has 14 residues. Germline values: CDR1 SGHRS, CDR2 YFSETQ. The CDR3 region has the DNA TGCGCCAGCAGCCCGGGAACAAACTCCTACGAGCAGTACTTC. It yields the protein CASSPGTNSYEQYF.

The chain combines TRBV7-6 with TRBJ1-6, with a possible D match to TRBD1 (6 bases). The CDR3 spans 16 residues. Trimming removed 1 base from V and 4 bases from J, with 11 bases in between. Germline V gives CDR1 SGHVS, CDR2 FNYEAQ. The CDR3 sequence: CASSLGAGEYNSPLHF. The CDR3 region has the DNA TGTGCCAGCAGCTTAGGGGCAGGGGAATATAATTCACCCCTCCACTTT.

CDR3 coding DNA: TGTGCCAGCAGTTACTATGTAGCCAGCACAGATACGCAGTATTTT. This translates into CASSYYVASTDTQYF. The chain is built from TRBV6-6 and TRBJ2-3, with D unresolved. The V end lost 1 base, the J end lost 0 bases, and 8 bases lay between the germline ends. This CDR3 contains 15 residues. Germline V CDR1 and CDR2: MNHNY, SVGAGI (reference sequence).

The chain is built from TRBV7-9 and TRBJ2-5, with 11 bases matching TRBD2. TRBJ2-7 explains the end of the DNA better; the J call may be wrong. Germline CDR1 and CDR2: SEHNR and FQNEAQ (reference sequence). This CDR3 has 15 amino acids. CDR3 loop: CASSVPGLADYEQYF. The CDR3 DNA is TGTGCCAGCAGCGTCCCGGGACTAGCGGACTACGAGCAGTACTTC.

The chain uses TRBV7-9 and TRBJ2-5; 14 bases are a match to TRBD2. The CDR3 covers 16 residues. Germline V gene lookup returns CDR1 SEHNR and CDR2 FQNEAQ (reference sequence). The ends lost 5 bases at V and 4 bases at J; junction bases unmatched: 6. The CDR3 reads CASSPRLAGGRETQYF. Written as DNA, the CDR3 is TGTGCCAGCAGCCCACGACTAGCGGGGGGGCGAGAGACCCAGTACTTC.

This chain joins TRBV7-2 and TRBJ1-2, with TRBD1 matching over 10 bases. This CDR3 contains 14 residues. Losses at the gene ends were 5 bases for V and 4 bases for J; bases not matched to a gene: 4. The germline gives CDR1 SGHTA, CDR2 FQGNSA. CDR3 bases: TGTGCCAGCAGCCCCCGGGACAGGGGCTATGGCTACACCTTC. It translates to CASSPRDRGYGYTF.

The chain combines TRBV6-1 with TRBJ1-2, with 7 bases lining up with TRBD1. The junction had 5 bases not matched to a gene; V was cut back by 3 bases and J by 7 bases. Germline V lookup: CDR1 MNHNS, CDR2 SASEGT. This CDR3 is built from 13 residues. CDR3 amino acids: CASSEDRRGGYTF. The CDR3 DNA follows: TGTGCCAGCAGTGAGGACAGGCGTGGTGGCTACACCTTC.

This chain links TRBV10-3 with TRBJ1-1, with D uncertain. Trimming removed 8 bases from V and 1 base from J, with 11 bases in between. The germline gives CDR1 ENHRY, CDR2 SYGVKD. The CDR3 length is 13 residues. In nucleotides, the CDR3 is TGTGCCATCGCGGCAGACGGGAACACTGAAGCTTTCTTT. Its translation is CAIAADGNTEAFF.

The chain links TRBV18 to TRBJ2-1, with a tentative D call TRBD1 (6 bases). The CDR3 is made up of 14 amino acids. The V end lost 3 bases, the J end lost 9 bases, and 15 bases lay between the germline ends. In germline, CDR1 is KGHSH, CDR2 LQKENI. The CDR3 sequence: CASSPSGELSEQFF. Here the CDR3 DNA reads TGTGCCAGCTCACCCTCAGGGGAATTGAGTGAGCAGTTCTTC.

The chain is built from TRBV19 and TRBJ1-2, with a weak D call TRBD1 (6 bases). V lost 1 base and J lost 4, with 13 bases in between. CDR3 length: 15 amino acids. Germline V lookup: CDR1 LNHDA, CDR2 SQIVND (reference sequence). The CDR3 here is CASSIAAGAGYGYTF. The CDR3 DNA sequence: TGTGCCAGTAGTATAGCAGCAGGGGCGGGCTATGGCTACACCTTC.

V and J are TRBV6-6 and TRBJ2-3; no clear D. This CDR3 spans 12 amino acids. Germline-derived CDR1 and CDR2 are MNHNY and SVGAGI (reference sequence). Trimming removed 2 bases from V and 4 bases from J, with 4 bases in between. The CDR3: CASSYTADTQYF. As DNA, the CDR3 is TGTGCCAGCAGTTACACGGCAGATACGCAGTATTTT.

The chain recombines TRBV7-9 with TRBJ1-1, with a possible D match to TRBD1 (5 bases). This CDR3 spans 18 amino acids. V lost 5 bases, J lost 0 bases, and 22 bases lay in between. Germline V CDR1 and CDR2: SEHNR, FQNEAQ (reference sequence). This chain's CDR3 is CASSNWGRSIPLNTEAFF. In nucleotides, the CDR3 is TGTGCCAGCAGCAATTGGGGCAGGTCGATCCCCTTGAACACTGAAGCTTTCTTT.

The chain couples TRBV9 to TRBJ1-3, with a possible D match to TRBD1 (5 bases). CDR1 is SGDLS, CDR2 YYNGEE, per germline. This CDR3 has 14 amino acids. The germline V and J ends were trimmed by 0 bases and 4 bases, with 8 bases remaining between them. The DNA of the CDR3 is TGTGCCAGCAGCGTAGCTGGGGGGGGAAACACCATATATTTT. It is translated as CASSVAGGGNTIYF. Complete variable domain (other parts from reference TRBV9 and TRBJ1-3): DSGVTQTPKHLITATGQRVTLRCSPRSGDLSVYWYQQSLDQGLQFLIQYYNGEERAKGNILERFSAQQFPDLHSELNLSSLELGDSALYFCASSVAGGGNTIYFGEGSWLTVV.

The chain carries TRBV27 and TRBJ1-1; D gene unclear. The germline CDR1 and CDR2 sequences are MNHEY and SMNVEV (reference sequence). V was trimmed by 8 bases and J by 6 bases, leaving 16 bases between them. The CDR3 extends over 13 amino acids. The CDR3 reads CASRVGGRAEAFF. CDR3 nucleotides: TGTGCCAGCCGCGTGGGAGGGAGGGCTGAAGCTTTCTTT.